This T cell receptor beta chain was sequenced for a study of vaccination and CD4 T cells after COVID-19 (dated by TCRdb to between 2021 and 2024). Background on the whole study: Every convalescent patient had a positive nasal swab PCR test for SARS-CoV-2, with mild disease in nine patients and severe disease in one. Six males and four females were included in the convalescent cohort, with two Hispanic individuals, seven Caucasians, two Asians and one multiracial person represented. Each participant got two doses of either the Pfizer-BioNTech BNT162b2 vaccine (n=8) or the Moderna mRNA-1273 vaccine (n=2). Post-COVID blood samples were collected from convalescent patients a median of roughly 100 days after diagnosis, with a range of roughly 35 to 161 days. Post-vaccine blood samples were collected a median of approximately 72 days after the second vaccine dose, ranging from about 12 to 241 days. For stimulating the cultures, overlapping spike peptide pools were used, derived from SARS-CoV-2 as well as from the common cold coronaviruses HCoV-NL63, HCoV-OC43 and HCoV-229E. In control cultures, a CEFX viral epitope pool was used as positive control, an HIV-1 Nef peptide pool was used as negative control, or no peptide was added. In under 13 COVID-19 convalescent patients and a handful of infection-naive healthy vaccine recipients, researchers compared the spike-specific CD4+ TCR repertoire from before mRNA vaccination with the repertoire from after. Summary of the overall study and its limitations: Among the post-vaccine SARS-CoV-2-reactive clones in convalescent patients, a median 86.3% showed up only after vaccination, which suggests vaccine-specific priming. The median count of SARS-CoV-2-reactive clonotypes went up from about 23 after infection to a few dozen after vaccination, although the change was not significant. Of the vaccine-specific clones in convalescent patients, 304 of 307, or nearly all, reacted only to SARS-CoV-2 spike and did not cross-react with common cold coronaviruses. Only a relatively small number of convalescent patients were included in the study, and early timepoints following natural infection were not analyzed.

The library was generated by PCR. At the Johns Hopkins FTIC core, DNA from the cultured CD4+ T cells underwent TCR sequencing with the Oncomine TCR Beta short-read assay. Genomic DNA was extracted from the cultured CD4+ T cells with the QIAamp micro DNA kit. Oncomine TCR Beta libraries made from cultured CD4+ T cells were pooled using unique dual indexes and sequenced on an Illumina iSeq 100. The source study handled its data this way. Non-productive sequences were filtered out, and CDR3s that did not start with C, did not end with F or W, or were shorter than 7 amino acids were discarded. Antigen-specific clonotypes were identified using the MANAFEST web application through comparison of peptide-stimulated wells with reference and other culture wells. An FDR below 0.05, an odds ratio above 5, and a productive frequency above 0.1% in at least two of three replicate wells were required for clones to be considered positive. A clonotype counted as cross-reactive if it showed significant expansion both in the SARS-CoV-2 spike wells and in at least one common cold coronavirus spike condition. Similarity between CDR3 sequences was evaluated in R version 3.6.1 using Levenshtein distances (stringdist) and unrooted phylogenetic trees (ape). Through fastp at Q25 and MiXCR, TCRdb rebuilt clones from the public reads, retaining in-frame beta chains. Each entry merges the rows of one CDR3 protein and shows their most common DNA and genes. The V and J calls reflect TCRdb's pipeline rather than the authors' work. This sample has 17,000 or so distinct CDR3 sequences in its table, and about 23% of those were observed once. In total, the top ten clones hold almost 8% of the sample.

The treatment or condition label here, explained by the study, means: approximately 9-day PBMC culture with coronavirus spike peptide pools or control peptides (ViraFEST assay). The study used the ViraFEST assay, which expanded antigen-specific T cells with peptide pools and then identified expanded clonotypes by TCR sequencing. The convalescent patients' positive SARS-CoV-2 PCR tests were from March to December 2020, which was before the Alpha, Beta and Delta variants emerged in the United States. Each well held 2 million or so PBMCs cultured in IMDM containing roughly 5% human AB serum and approximately 9.8 IU/ml IL-2, with about 10 ug/ml peptide pools added. On days 3 and 7, half of the culture medium was replaced with fresh IL-2-containing medium. After 10 days of culture, CD4+ T cells were isolated by negative selection with the EasySep CD4+ T cell isolation kit. Ficoll-Paque Plus gradient centrifugation was used to isolate PBMCs from whole blood, and the isolated PBMCs were then either used fresh or cryopreserved at -140C. Each culture condition was generally run in triplicate wells.

The CDR3, cysteine through phenylalanine, is 15 amino acids long. Only the CDR3 portion is preserved as DNA: 45 bases, with reading frame beginning at the first base. Taken from the germline V gene, the CDR1 and CDR2 loops are WSHSY and SAAADI. V lost 8 bases and J lost 1 base, and the count of bases not matched to a germline gene is 6. Details on this clonotype: Its antigen is currently not known. Per-base qualities were not stored, and no clone one base away is much larger.

This receptor was taken from a human donor with COVID-19. This chain joins TRBV10-2 to TRBJ1-2; 11 middle bases align to TRBD1. Input material: cultured CD4+ T cells from blood. The nucleotide sequence is TGCGCCAGCGGGCGGGACAGGGGGAATAACTATGGCTACACCTTC. The encoded protein is CASGRDRGNNYGYTF.